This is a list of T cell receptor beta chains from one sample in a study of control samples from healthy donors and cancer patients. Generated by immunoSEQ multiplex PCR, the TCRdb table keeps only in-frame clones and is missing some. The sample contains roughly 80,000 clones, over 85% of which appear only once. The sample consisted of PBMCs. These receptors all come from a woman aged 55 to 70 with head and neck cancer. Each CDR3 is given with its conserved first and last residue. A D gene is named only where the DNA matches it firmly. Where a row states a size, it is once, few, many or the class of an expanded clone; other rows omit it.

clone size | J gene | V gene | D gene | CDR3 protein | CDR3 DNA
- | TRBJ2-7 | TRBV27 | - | CASSFSDGYEQYF | TGTGCCAGCAGTTTCTCGGACGGCTACGAGCAGTACTTC
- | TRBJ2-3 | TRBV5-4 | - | CASSYREGSDTQYF | TGTGCCAGCAGCTACCGCGAAGGGTCAGATACGCAGTATTTT
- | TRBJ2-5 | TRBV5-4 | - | CASSAIGTETQYF | TGTGCCAGCAGCGCCATCGGTACAGAGACCCAGTACTTC
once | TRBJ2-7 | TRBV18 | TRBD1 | CASSPRLAGQGSYEQYF | TGTGCCAGCTCACCTCGTTTGGCGGGACAGGGGTCCTACGAGCAGTACTTC
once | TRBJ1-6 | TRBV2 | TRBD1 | CASSEKEYGTVDSPLHF | TGTGCCAGCAGTGAAAAGGAGTACGGGACAGTCGACTCACCCCTCCACTTT
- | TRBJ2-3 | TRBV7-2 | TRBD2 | CASSLFASGGTDTQYF | TGTGCCAGCAGCTTATTCGCTAGCGGGGGCACAGATACGCAGTATTTT
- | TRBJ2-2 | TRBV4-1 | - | CASSQANLSATGELFF | TGCGCCAGCAGCCAAGCCAACCTGAGCGCGACCGGGGAGCTGTTTTTT
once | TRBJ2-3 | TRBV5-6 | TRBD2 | CASSLSHKWGAGNTDTQYF | TGTGCCAGCAGCTTGTCTCATAAATGGGGAGCGGGAAACACAGATACGCAGTATTTT
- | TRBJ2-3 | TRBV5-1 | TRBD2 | CASSSGGSTDTQYF | TGCGCCAGCAGTAGCGGGGGAAGCACAGATACGCAGTATTTT
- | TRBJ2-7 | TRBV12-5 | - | CASGRELRYEQYF | TGTGCTAGCGGAAGGGAATTGAGATACGAGCAGTACTTC
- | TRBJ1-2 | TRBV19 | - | CASSIGVSNYGYTF | TGTGCCAGTAGTATTGGGGTCAGTAACTATGGCTACACCTTC
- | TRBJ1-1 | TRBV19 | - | CASRWGKDTEAFF | TGTGCCAGTAGGTGGGGGAAGGACACTGAAGCTTTCTTT
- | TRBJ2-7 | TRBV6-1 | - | CASSEAAGLEQYF | TGTGCCAGCAGTGAAGCAGCTGGACTCGAGCAGTACTTC
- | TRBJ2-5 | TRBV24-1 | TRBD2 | CATSDPRGRETQYF | TGTGCCACCAGTGATCCCCGCGGGAGAGAGACCCAGTACTTC
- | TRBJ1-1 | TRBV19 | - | CASSSNLNTEAFF | TGTGCCAGTAGTTCAAACCTGAACACTGAAGCTTTCTTT
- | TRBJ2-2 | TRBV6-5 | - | CASSYSRDSGTGELFF | TGTGCCAGCAGTTATTCGCGGGACAGCGGAACCGGGGAGCTGTTTTTT
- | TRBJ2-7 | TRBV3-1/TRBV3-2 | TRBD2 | CASSYLLAAREQYF | TGTGCCAGCAGCTACTTACTAGCGGCCCGCGAGCAGTACTTC